Below are 25 T cell receptor beta chains sequenced from a single sample in a study of cytomegalovirus exposure and HLA in healthy donors. In the PCR, 60 Vbeta and 13 Jbeta primers were used. Method: immunoSEQ multiplex PCR; TCRdb's copy keeps in-frame clones and lacks some. The sample has about 160,000 clones, 85% seen once. The sample comprised PBMCs. Receptor source: a boy aged 2 to 10 in good health and CMV-seronegative.

The chain combines TRBV5-6 with TRBJ1-1, with TRBD1 identical over 7 bases. With 0 bases clipped from V and 5 bases from J, the junction kept 4 bases outside the gene matches. Germline V gives CDR1 SGHDT, CDR2 YYEEEE. The CDR3 is 14 amino acids. In DNA, the CDR3 is TGTGCCAGCAGCTTGGCACAGGGGCGGACTGAAGCTTTCTTT. Amino acid sequence: CASSLAQGRTEAFF. The full variable domain, its missing parts supplied by reference TRBV5-6 and TRBJ1-1, is DAGVTQSPTHLIKTRGQQVTLRCSPKSGHDTVSWYQQALGQGPQFIFQYYEEEERQRGNFPDRFSGHQFPNYSSELNVNALLLGDSALYLCASSLAQGRTEAFFGQGTRLTVV.

This clone has a single count. The chain recombines TRBV5-1 with TRBJ1-2, with 11 bases identical to TRBD1. J was trimmed by 8 bases and V by 0 bases; bases with no gene match: 6. CDR3 length: 15 amino acids. The germline gives CDR1 SGHRS, CDR2 YFSETQ. CDR3 loop: CASSLGGQGAGGYTF. The CDR3 bases are TGCGCCAGCAGCTTGGGCGGACAGGGGGCGGGCGGCTACACCTTC.

The CDR3 sequence is CANAPATGTRDTQYF. DNA for the CDR3: TGTGCCAACGCCCCTGCGACGGGTACCCGAGATACGCAGTATTTT. The V call is TRBV6-5, the J call TRBJ2-3, with unresolved D. V lost 10 bases to trimming and J lost 5 bases, with 22 bases between them. The CDR3 contains 15 residues. CDR1 and CDR2 from the germline V gene are MNHEY and SVGAGI.

For the CDR3, the DNA is TGTGCCAGCAGCGTATTTGAGGAGGGCCGAAACACCATATATTTT. This gives the protein CASSVFEEGRNTIYF. The J gene is TRBJ1-3, the V gene TRBV9; D uncertain. The CDR3 is 15 amino acids. Trimming took off 1 base at V and 5 bases at J, with 13 bases between the two ends. Germline CDR1 is SGDLS and CDR2 is YYNGEE. The complete variable domain, with remaining parts taken from reference TRBV9 and TRBJ1-3, reads DSGVTQTPKHLITATGQRVTLRCSPRSGDLSVYWYQQSLDQGLQFLIQYYNGEERAKGNILERFSAQQFPDLHSELNLSSLELGDSALYFCASSVFEEGRNTIYFGEGSWLTVV.

This clone occurred a few times. This chain joins TRBV7-2 and TRBJ2-5, with TRBD1 identical over 11 bases. This CDR3 contains 16 residues. Germline CDR1 is SGHTA and CDR2 is FQGNSA. Unmatched junction bases numbered 10, after V lost 4 bases and J lost 6 bases. The CDR3 protein is CASSSPRGQGVKTQYF. The CDR3 bases are TGTGCCAGCAGCTCGCCACGGGGACAGGGGGTTAAGACCCAGTACTTC. Combining the CDR3 with reference TRBV7-2 and TRBJ2-5 gives the whole variable domain GAGVSQSPSNKVTEKGKDVELRCDPISGHTALYWYRQSLGQGLEFLIYFQGNSAPDKSGLPSDRFSAERTGGSVSTLTIQRTQQEDSAVYLCASSSPRGQGVKTQYFGPGTRLLVL.

The rearrangement links TRBV19 to TRBJ2-1; D unclear. The CDR3 has 14 amino acids. V lost 7 bases to trimming and J lost 2 bases, with 12 bases between them. Germline CDR1 reads LNHDA; CDR2 reads SQIVND (reference sequence). The CDR3 nucleotides read TGTGCCAGTAAAGGTGGTGGGCCCTACAATGAGCAGTTCTTC. It specifies CASKGGGPYNEQFF.

The chain carries TRBV28 and TRBJ2-2; D might be TRBD1 (6 bases). The CDR3 is 14 residues long. CDR1 and CDR2 from the germline V gene are MDHEN and SYDVKM. The ends were cut back, 3 bases at V and 7 bases at J, with 12 bases in the middle. CDR3 residues: CASSFSGAGGELFF. The CDR3 DNA reads TGTGCCAGCAGTTTCTCAGGGGCTGGCGGGGAGCTGTTTTTT.

V gene TRBV15 combines with J gene TRBJ2-3; a possible D gene is TRBD2 (7 bases). Trimming pared 5 bases from V and 3 bases from J, leaving 9 bases between. CDR1 LNHNV and CDR2 YYDKDF come from the germline V gene (reference sequence). The CDR3 length is 13 residues. DNA for the CDR3: TGTGCCACCAGCGAGGGGGGGACAGATACGCAGTATTTT. Protein product: CATSEGGTDTQYF.

The chain is built from TRBV2 and TRBJ2-1; D gene uncertain. V lost 6 bases to trimming and J lost 2 bases, with 8 bases between them. CDR3 length equals 13 residues. CDR1 and CDR2 from the germline V gene are SNHLY and FYNNEI. The CDR3 coding sequence is TGTGCCAGCAGGCTCCCTACCTACAATGAGCAGTTCTTC. Protein sequence: CASRLPTYNEQFF.

J is TRBJ1-2 and V is TRBV11-2, with 7 bases matching TRBD1. The junction had 12 bases not matched to a gene; V was cut back by 5 bases and J by 0 bases. The CDR3 has 17 residues. Germline loops: CDR1 SGHAT, CDR2 FQNNGV. This chain's CDR3 is CASSPGGDALSNYGYTF. CDR3 nucleotide sequence: TGTGCCAGCAGCCCAGGGGGAGACGCTCTATCTAACTATGGCTACACCTTC.

The rearrangement links TRBV27 to TRBJ2-1; D is perhaps TRBD2 (6 bases). The CDR3 totals 13 residues. Germline loops: CDR1 MNHEY, CDR2 SMNVEV (reference sequence). The V gene lost 6 bases and the J gene lost 8 bases, with 14 bases spanning the gap. The DNA of the CDR3 is TGTGCCAGCAGAGGGTCGGGGGAGGATGAGCAGTTCTTC. It codes for CASRGSGEDEQFF.

The rearrangement links TRBV2 to TRBJ2-7; tentatively, D is TRBD1 (5 bases). With 4 bases removed from V and 1 base from J, the gap between germline ends came to 11 bases. Germline V gene lookup returns CDR1 SNHLY and CDR2 FYNNEI. The CDR3 spans 14 residues. In nucleotides, the CDR3 is TGTGCCAGCAGTGTTAGGGGAACTTCCTACGAGCAGTACTTC. Translated: CASSVRGTSYEQYF.

This chain links TRBV19 with TRBJ2-7; TRBD2 aligns across 8 bases. With 6 bases clipped from V and 6 bases from J, the junction kept 7 bases outside the gene matches. The CDR3 covers 13 residues. Germline CDR1 is LNHDA and CDR2 is SQIVND (reference sequence). The CDR3 reads CASSPGGRGEQYV. Here the CDR3 DNA reads TGTGCCAGTAGCCCGGGGGGGCGAGGCGAGCAGTACGTC.

J is TRBJ1-5 and V is TRBV2, with 8 nucleotides matching TRBD1. Unmatched junction bases numbered 5, after V lost 4 bases and J lost 3 bases. This CDR3 has 15 residues. The germline gives CDR1 SNHLY, CDR2 FYNNEI. CDR3 in DNA: TGTGCCAGCAGTGGACTGACAGGGGACAATCAGCCCCAGCATTTT. This encodes CASSGLTGDNQPQHF. Full variable domain (outside the CDR3, taken from reference TRBV2 and TRBJ1-5): EPEVTQTPSHQVTQMGQEVILRCVPISNHLYFYWYRQILGQKVEFLVSFYNNEISEKSEIFDDQFSVERPDGSNFTLKIRSTKLEDSAMYFCASSGLTGDNQPQHFGDGTRLSIL.

The CDR3 DNA is TGTGCCAGCAGCTTAGAACGAGCGGGGCCGAACTCCTACAATGAGCAGTTCTTC. This codes for CASSLERAGPNSYNEQFF. The chain employs TRBV7-9 and TRBJ2-1; 7 bases fit TRBD2. The germline gives CDR1 SEHNR, CDR2 FQNEAQ (reference sequence). Trimming cost V 1 base and J 0 bases; bases outside gene matches: 9. The CDR3 extends over 18 amino acids.

The V and J genes are TRBV9 and TRBJ2-5; D is perhaps TRBD2 (7 bases). Trimming stripped 0 bases from V and 2 bases from J, with 11 bases between. The CDR3 runs 15 residues. Germline values: CDR1 SGDLS, CDR2 YYNGEE. The CDR3 sequence: CASSVAGGAQETQYF. CDR3 in DNA: TGTGCCAGCAGCGTAGCTGGGGGGGCGCAAGAGACCCAGTACTTC.

This chain links TRBV7-8 with TRBJ2-1, with a tentative D call TRBD1 (6 bases). V lost 1 base and J lost 12, with 16 bases in between. The CDR3 has 14 amino acids. Germline assignment: CDR1 SGHVS and CDR2 FQNEAQ. The CDR3 DNA follows: TGTGCCAGCAGCTTAGTACGGACAGCGAGCGCGCAGTTCTTC. It codes for CASSLVRTASAQFF. Filled out from reference TRBV7-8 and TRBJ2-1, the complete variable domain reads GAGVSQSPRYKVAKRGQDVALRCDPISGHVSLFWYQQALGQGPEFLTYFQNEAQLDKSGLPSDRFFAERPEGSVSTLKIQRTQQEDSAVYLCASSLVRTASAQFFGPGTRLTVL.

The chain is built from TRBV5-1 and TRBJ2-1; 9 nucleotides match TRBD2. From germline, CDR1 is SGHRS and CDR2 YFSETQ. The CDR3 sequence is 15 residues long. V dropped 2 bases and J dropped 4; count of bases not matched to a gene: 4. The CDR3 DNA sequence: TGCGCCAGCAGCTTTAGCGGGGGCTCATACAATGAGCAGTTCTTC. It translates to CASSFSGGSYNEQFF.

The chain recombines TRBV5-1 with TRBJ2-1, with D perhaps TRBD1 (5 bases). V gave up 3 bases and J gave up 6 bases, with 13 bases separating them. The CDR3 runs 14 residues. The germline V gene encodes CDR1 SGHRS and CDR2 YFSETQ. CDR3 in DNA: TGCGCCAGCAGCTCGCAGGGTTATACCAATGAGCAGTTCTTC. Protein sequence: CASSSQGYTNEQFF.

The CDR3 spells CASSVGQAVTEAFF. In DNA form, the CDR3 reads TGTGCCAGCAGCGTAGGCCAGGCCGTCACTGAAGCTTTCTTT. The chain links TRBV9 to TRBJ1-1; D is ambiguous. V lost 0 bases and J lost 4, with 10 bases in between. Germline V gives CDR1 SGDLS, CDR2 YYNGEE. The CDR3 contains 14 residues.

This clone was recorded once. The chain employs TRBV5-1 and TRBJ1-2, with 7 bases identical to TRBD1. Germline lookup yields CDR1 SGHRS and CDR2 YFSETQ. Trimming took 3 bases from V and 8 from J; bases not matched to a gene: 10. The CDR3 totals 14 residues. CDR3 in amino acids: CASSSFRGTTGYTF. In nucleotides, the CDR3 is TGCGCCAGCAGCTCCTTCAGGGGGACCACGGGCTACACCTTC.

The rearrangement joins TRBV13 to TRBJ2-1, with 14 positions matching TRBD2. The CDR3 has 15 residues. The ends lost 3 bases at V and 8 bases at J; junction bases unmatched: 3. Per the germline V gene, CDR1 is PRHDT and CDR2 is FYEKMQ (reference sequence). CDR3 in amino acids: CASSLTSGRAHEQFF. The CDR3 DNA sequence: TGTGCCAGCAGCTTGACTAGCGGGAGGGCACATGAGCAGTTCTTC.

This chain links TRBV25-1 with TRBJ1-4; D gene unclear. Germline V gene lookup returns CDR1 MGHDK and CDR2 SYGVNS. This CDR3 comprises 15 residues. Deletions cut 2 bases from V and 4 bases from J, with 11 bases between. The CDR3 DNA follows: TGTGCCAGCAGTGAACCCGGGATGGTTAATGAAAAACTGTTTTTT. It codes for CASSEPGMVNEKLFF.

V gene TRBV5-5 combines with J gene TRBJ2-1, with D possibly being TRBD1 (6 bases). Between the trimmed V and J ends, which lost 6 bases and 0 bases, there was a span of 16 bases. The CDR3 covers 16 residues. Germline V CDR1 and CDR2: SGHKS, YYEKEE (reference sequence). CDR3 in DNA: TGTGCCAGCAACCCACTACAGGGTAGCTCCTACAATGAGCAGTTCTTC. Residues: CASNPLQGSSYNEQFF.

The V gene is TRBV7-9, the J gene TRBJ1-6; D is uncertain. Germline lookup yields CDR1 SEHNR and CDR2 FQNEAQ (reference sequence). Trimming shortened V by 1 base and J by 7 bases, and 11 bases separated the two germline ends. The CDR3 totals 15 residues. CDR3 nucleotides: TGTGCCAGCAGCTTAGGGTGGCCCACAAATTCACCCCTCCACTTT. It translates to CASSLGWPTNSPLHF.